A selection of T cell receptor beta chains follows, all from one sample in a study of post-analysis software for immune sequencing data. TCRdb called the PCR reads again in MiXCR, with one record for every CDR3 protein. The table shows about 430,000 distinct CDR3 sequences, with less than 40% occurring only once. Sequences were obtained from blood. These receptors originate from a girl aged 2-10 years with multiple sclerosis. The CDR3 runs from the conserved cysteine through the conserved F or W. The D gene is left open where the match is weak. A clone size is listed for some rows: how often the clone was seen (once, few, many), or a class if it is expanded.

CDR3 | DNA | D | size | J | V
CASWTWGPGTQYF | TGTGCCAGCTGGACCTGGGGGCCAGGTACGCAGTATTTT | - | - | TRBJ2-3 | TRBV12-3/TRBV12-4
CASSLGLAGIGTGELFF | TGTGCCAGCAGCTTAGGACTAGCGGGTATAGGCACCGGGGAGCTGTTTTTT | TRBD2 | - | TRBJ2-2 | TRBV7-6
CASSYSTSGHNEQFF | TGTGCCAGCAGTTATTCGACTAGCGGACACAATGAGCAGTTCTTC | TRBD2 | few | TRBJ2-1 | TRBV6-2/TRBV6-3
CASTPSSGLSYNEQFF | TGTGCCAGCACCCCTTCAAGCGGCCTCTCCTACAATGAGCAGTTCTTC | - | - | TRBJ2-1 | TRBV12-3/TRBV12-4
CASSWGRPDTQYF | TGTGCCAGCAGTTGGGGCCGTCCAGATACGCAGTATTTT | - | - | TRBJ2-3 | TRBV7-3
CASSLLAQPYNEQFF | TGTGCCAGCAGTTTGCTAGCGCAACCATACAATGAGCAGTTCTTC | - | - | TRBJ2-1 | TRBV12-3/TRBV12-4
CASSVGGTGYNEQFF | TGTGCCAGCAGTGTCGGGGGGACGGGCTACAATGAGCAGTTCTTC | TRBD2 | - | TRBJ2-1 | TRBV2
CASSPASYGLAGSYEQYF | TGTGCCAGCTCACCGGCGTCCTACGGACTAGCGGGATCCTACGAGCAGTACTTC | TRBD2 | - | TRBJ2-7 | TRBV18
CASSRRGGWGEQFF | TGTGCCAGCAGCCGGCGAGGAGGGTGGGGTGAGCAGTTCTTC | - | - | TRBJ2-1 | TRBV5-6
CASSPTGRDEKLFF | TGCGCCAGCAGCCCGACAGGGCGGGATGAAAAACTGTTTTTT | TRBD1 | many | TRBJ1-4 | TRBV4-1
CASSLRGAARGQGEWNYGYTF | TGTGCCAGCAGCTTAAGGGGTGCGGCGCGGGGACAGGGGGAATGGAACTATGGCTACACCTTC | TRBD1 | few | TRBJ1-2 | TRBV11-2
CASSQEISISTDTQYF | TGCGCCAGCAGCCAAGAGATCAGCATCAGCACAGATACGCAGTATTTT | - | few | TRBJ2-3 | TRBV4-1
CSVEVAEYTYEQYF | TGCAGCGTTGAAGTAGCAGAATACACCTACGAGCAGTACTTC | - | few | TRBJ2-7 | TRBV29-1
CASSESWGETQYF | TGTGCCAGCAGTGAGTCTTGGGGAGAGACCCAGTACTTC | - | - | TRBJ2-5 | TRBV12-3/TRBV12-4
CASSPESVVNEQFF | TGTGCCAGCTCACCGGAATCAGTAGTTAATGAGCAGTTCTTC | - | - | TRBJ2-1 | TRBV18
CSARAPWKGIANYGCTF | TGCAGTGCTAGAGCCCCTTGGAAGGGGATAGCTAACTATGGCTGCACCTTC | - | few | TRBJ1-2 | TRBV20-1
CASGLPRLGSGSTETQYF | TGTGCTAGTGGTTTGCCCCGTCTCGGAAGCGGGAGTACAGAGACCCAGTACTTC | TRBD2 | few | TRBJ2-5 | TRBV12-5
CASRGTERFYNSPLHF | TGTGCCAGCAGGGGGACAGAGCGGTTCTATAATTCACCCCTCCACTTT | TRBD1 | few | TRBJ1-6 | TRBV27
CASSSPGDGYTF | TGCGCCAGCAGCTCGCCCGGCGATGGCTACACCTTC | - | - | TRBJ1-2 | TRBV5-1
CSAENVGLAVLGTDTQYF | TGCAGTGCTGAAAACGTCGGACTAGCGGTCCTCGGCACAGATACGCAGTATTTT | TRBD2 | - | TRBJ2-3 | TRBV20-1
CAINSRTPYEQYF | TGTGCCATCAATAGCAGGACCCCCTACGAGCAGTACTTC | - | once | TRBJ2-7 | TRBV10-3
CASSYSGGNTEAFF | TGTGCCAGCAGTTACTCGGGGGGGAACACTGAAGCTTTCTTT | - | few | TRBJ1-1 | TRBV6-5
CASSQQRETGEYF | TGTGCCAGCAGCCAGCAACGAGAGACAGGGGAGTACTTC | TRBD1 | - | TRBJ2-5 | TRBV12-3/TRBV12-4
CSARAGGPWEQYF | TGCAGTGCACGAGCGGGGGGGCCGTGGGAGCAGTACTTC | TRBD2 | - | TRBJ2-7 | TRBV20-1
CASSGGTDDPYNEQFF | TGTGCCAGCAGCGGGGGGACCGACGACCCCTACAATGAGCAGTTCTTC | - | - | TRBJ2-1 | TRBV11-2
CSVAGAPNIAYEQYF | TGCAGCGTGGCGGGGGCCCCAAACATCGCCTACGAGCAGTACTTC | - | few | TRBJ2-7 | TRBV29-1
CASSSWDRGGNSPLHF | TGTGCCAGCAGCTCTTGGGACAGGGGAGGTAATTCACCCCTCCACTTT | TRBD1 | many | TRBJ1-6 | TRBV3-1
CSAGRASWGYEQYF | TGCAGCGCCGGAAGGGCTAGCTGGGGGTACGAGCAGTACTTC | - | - | TRBJ2-7 | TRBV29-1
CASSPKREAGSYNEQFF | TGTGCCAGCAGTCCGAAGCGGGAGGCCGGCTCCTACAATGAGCAGTTCTTC | TRBD2 | - | TRBJ2-1 | TRBV28
CASSVGAADGYTF | TGCGCCAGCAGCGTCGGGGCTGCCGATGGCTACACCTTC | - | - | TRBJ1-2 | TRBV5-1
CASSEMRASPGLYGYTF | TGTGCCAGCAGTGAAATGCGTGCCTCCCCCGGCCTCTATGGCTACACCTTC | - | - | TRBJ1-2 | TRBV6-1
CASSLAASGGPETQYF | TGTGCCAGCAGCTTAGCAGCTAGCGGGGGGCCGGAGACCCAGTACTTC | TRBD2 | - | TRBJ2-5 | TRBV7-2
CASSPTRTAIEGDQETQYF | TGTGCCAGCAGCCCCACCCGAACAGCTATAGAGGGGGACCAAGAGACCCAGTACTTC | - | - | TRBJ2-5 | TRBV7-9
CASSLEVDDTQYF | TGCGCCAGCAGCTTGGAGGTTGACGATACGCAGTATTTT | - | - | TRBJ2-3 | TRBV5-1
CASSRQGTPDTQYF | TGTGCCAGCAGCCGACAGGGGACCCCAGATACGCAGTATTTT | TRBD1 | - | TRBJ2-3 | TRBV3-1
CASSHSGGASDTQYF | TGTGCCAGCAGCCATAGCGGGGGGGCATCAGATACGCAGTATTTT | TRBD2 | - | TRBJ2-3 | TRBV5-6
CASREQDSTDKREQYF | TGTGCCAGCAGGGAACAGGATAGTACCGACAAACGGGAGCAGTACTTC | - | - | TRBJ2-4 | TRBV6-1
CASSQTHAGSQETQYF | TGTGCCAGCAGTCAGACCCATGCGGGCAGTCAAGAGACCCAGTACTTC | - | many | TRBJ2-5 | TRBV27
CASSIPGTGGTDTQYF | TGTGCCAGCAGTATCCCCGGGACAGGGGGAACAGATACGCAGTATTTT | TRBD1 | - | TRBJ2-3 | TRBV6-6
CSVQRAGTGGAFAYEQYF | TGCAGCGTTCAAAGGGCCGGGACAGGGGGCGCTTTCGCCTACGAGCAGTACTTC | TRBD1 | - | TRBJ2-7 | TRBV29-1
CASSLMSASGQIDTQYF | TGTGCCAGCAGCTTAATGAGCGCTAGCGGTCAGATAGATACGCAGTATTTT | TRBD2 | once | TRBJ2-3 | TRBV7-8
CASSSKLVGDSPLHF | TGTGCCAGCAGTTCTAAACTTGTGGGGGATTCACCCCTCCACTTT | - | - | TRBJ1-6 | TRBV12-3/TRBV12-4
CASSELAGSNYEQYF | TGTGCCAGCAGTGAACTGGCAGGGTCGAACTACGAGCAGTACTTC | - | - | TRBJ2-7 | TRBV2
CASSRQGYYNEQFF | TGTGCCAGCAGTAGACAGGGCTACTACAATGAGCAGTTCTTC | TRBD1 | - | TRBJ2-1 | TRBV27
CASSSGTSGTDTQYF | TGTGCCAGCAGTTCCGGGACTAGCGGCACAGATACGCAGTATTTT | TRBD2 | many | TRBJ2-3 | TRBV27
CASSLWGQDTQYF | TGTGCCAGCAGTTTATGGGGCCAAGATACGCAGTATTTT | - | - | TRBJ2-3 | TRBV27
CASSPGTGGTYEQYF | TGTGCCAGCAGTCCCGGGACAGGGGGAACCTACGAGCAGTACTTC | TRBD1 | few | TRBJ2-7 | TRBV6-1
CASSLARTGNTEAFF | TGCGCCAGCAGCTTGGCTCGAACAGGGAACACTGAAGCTTTCTTT | - | - | TRBJ1-1 | TRBV5-1
CASTPGTARGGNEQFF | TGTGCCAGCACCCCCGGGACAGCAAGAGGCGGGAATGAGCAGTTCTTC | TRBD1 | - | TRBJ2-1 | TRBV28
CSARDLTSGSTSYNEQFF | TGCAGTGCTAGAGATCTGACTAGCGGGAGTACCTCCTACAATGAGCAGTTCTTC | TRBD2 | - | TRBJ2-1 | TRBV20-1
CASSPEGREQYF | TGTGCCAGCAGCCCCGAGGGCCGCGAGCAGTACTTC | - | - | TRBJ2-7 | TRBV3-1
CASSLAGDPSSPLHF | TGTGCCAGCAGCTTGGCGGGGGATCCGAGCTCACCCCTCCACTTT | - | many | TRBJ1-6 | TRBV7-3
CSVEDAGETNSYNEQFF | TGCAGCGTTGAGGATGCGGGCGAGACCAACTCCTACAATGAGCAGTTCTTC | - | few | TRBJ2-1 | TRBV29-1
CASGILRPLHF | TGTGCCAGTGGCATTCTTAGACCCCTCCACTTT | - | - | TRBJ1-6 | TRBV12-3/TRBV12-4
CASSQGPLAVWDNEQFF | TGCGCCAGCAGCCAAGGTCCGCTAGCGGTATGGGACAATGAGCAGTTCTTC | TRBD2 | - | TRBJ2-1 | TRBV4-1
CASSQDPRGNEQYF | TGTGCCAGCAGCCAAGATCCTAGGGGGAACGAGCAGTACTTC | - | few | TRBJ2-7 | TRBV4-2
CSVGRDRGSYEQYF | TGCAGCGTAGGAAGAGACAGGGGTTCCTACGAGCAGTACTTC | TRBD1 | - | TRBJ2-7 | TRBV29-1
CASSLLGGLSYEQYF | TGCGCCAGCAGCTTGTTAGGGGGCCTCTCCTACGAGCAGTACTTC | TRBD1 | - | TRBJ2-7 | TRBV5-1
CASSQLYRGHGYTF | TGTGCCAGCAGCCAGCTCTACAGGGGGCATGGCTACACCTTC | TRBD1 | once | TRBJ1-2 | TRBV14
CSASGAYRVDSYEQYF | TGCAGTGCTAGCGGTGCCTACCGGGTCGACTCCTACGAGCAGTACTTC | - | few | TRBJ2-7 | TRBV20-1